The rows below give T cell receptor beta chains drawn from one sample of a study of Graves' ophthalmopathy and Graves' hyperthyroidism. One entry per CDR3 protein, called by TCRdb with MiXCR from the multiplex PCR reads. The data contain around 1.1 million distinct CDR3 sequences, about 36% of them seen just once; the ten biggest clones take up around 10%. Sequencing was performed on peripheral blood or thyroid tissue (not recorded which). The receptors come from an adult man with Graves' hyperthyroidism. CDR3s include the opening cysteine and the closing phenylalanine or tryptophan. Each record gives: CDR3 protein, CDR3 DNA, J gene, V gene, clone size, D gene. The D gene is left open where the match is weak. Size is omitted from some rows. Given values are once, few, many or a class for expanded clones.

CDR3aa: CASSLALQAYGYTF; CDR3nt: TGTGCCAGCAGCTTAGCTCTCCAGGCCTATGGCTACACCTTC; j_gene: TRBJ1-2; v_gene: TRBV7-9; abundance: many; d_gene: -
CDR3aa: CSVAGDRVNSYEQYF; CDR3nt: TGCAGCGTAGCAGGGGACAGGGTGAACTCCTACGAGCAGTACTTC; j_gene: TRBJ2-7; v_gene: TRBV29-1; abundance: -; d_gene: TRBD1
CDR3aa: CAISGPDRDGSDRYGYTF; CDR3nt: TGTGCCATCAGTGGCCCGGACAGGGACGGATCGGACCGCTATGGCTACACCTTC; j_gene: TRBJ1-2; v_gene: TRBV10-3; abundance: -; d_gene: TRBD1
CDR3aa: CSARKTRPKETQYF; CDR3nt: TGCAGTGCTAGAAAGACCCGGCCTAAAGAGACCCAGTACTTC; j_gene: TRBJ2-5; v_gene: TRBV20-1; abundance: few; d_gene: -
CDR3aa: CASSETKGVNSPLHF; CDR3nt: TGTGCCAGCAGCGAAACGAAGGGGGTTAATTCACCCCTCCACTTT; j_gene: TRBJ1-6; v_gene: TRBV7-9; abundance: many; d_gene: -
CDR3aa: CASSVRPVGLGELFF; CDR3nt: TGTGCCAGCAGCGTGCGACCAGTGGGCCTCGGGGAGCTGTTTTTT; j_gene: TRBJ2-2; v_gene: TRBV7-6; abundance: many; d_gene: -
CDR3aa: CSASKRHPWQGTQYF; CDR3nt: TGCAGTGCTAGTAAGAGACACCCGTGGCAAGGGACCCAGTACTTC; j_gene: TRBJ2-5; v_gene: TRBV20-1; abundance: -; d_gene: -
CDR3aa: CASSTRTGLGETQYF; CDR3nt: TGCGCCAGCAGCACGCGGACAGGGCTCGGAGAGACCCAGTACTTC; j_gene: TRBJ2-5; v_gene: TRBV5-1; abundance: few; d_gene: TRBD1
CDR3aa: CSASGGLGVNTGELFF; CDR3nt: TGCAGTGCATCGGGGGGACTAGGGGTGAACACCGGGGAGCTGTTTTTT; j_gene: TRBJ2-2; v_gene: TRBV20-1; abundance: -; d_gene: TRBD2
CDR3aa: CSSLGQQETQYF; CDR3nt: TGCAGCTCACTAGGACAGCAAGAGACCCAGTACTTC; j_gene: TRBJ2-5; v_gene: TRBV29-1; abundance: -; d_gene: -